These 18 T cell receptor beta chains were sequenced from one sample in a study of blood T cell repertoires in COVID-19 (dated by TCRdb to 2018 to 2020). The protocol used for the library was the immunoSEQ multiplex PCR assay. The clones in this table, taken by TCRdb from immuneACCESS, are in-frame only. Not every clone is retained; where verified, under half of the shortfall comes from an unresolved V gene, and the cause of the rest is unknown. This sample holds under 80,000 clones; 80% to 90% were observed only once. In total, the top ten clones hold approximately 13% of the sample. The sample was peripheral blood. These receptors were collected from a man between 65 and 79 years old with active or convalescent COVID-19.

This clone was seen only once. The V gene is TRBV10-3, the J gene TRBJ2-3; 7 bases line up with TRBD2. Trimming took 4 bases from V and 0 from J; bases not matched to a gene: 4. The length of the CDR3 is 15 residues. Germline CDR1 ENHRY, CDR2 SYGVKD. The CDR3 here is CAISGGLLSTDTQYF. The CDR3, as DNA: TGTGCCATCAGTGGGGGACTACTGAGCACAGATACGCAGTATTTT.

The sample holds a few counts of this clone. CDR3 nucleotide sequence: TGTGCCATCAGGGGGACTAGCGGGGCAACCTACGAGCAGTACTTC. Its protein is CAIRGTSGATYEQYF. The rearrangement joins TRBV10-3 to TRBJ2-7; 13 bases are a match to TRBD2. Germline trimming cut 6 bases from V and 2 bases from J; bases unmatched to any gene: 4. The CDR3 spans 15 residues. Germline CDR1 and CDR2: ENHRY and SYGVKD.

This rearrangement joins TRBV7-8 to TRBJ1-4; 10 bases are a match to TRBD1. Per the germline V gene, CDR1 is SGHVS and CDR2 is FQNEAQ. V dropped 5 bases and J dropped 7; count of bases not matched to a gene: 10. The CDR3 sequence is 16 residues long. The DNA for the CDR3 is TGTGCCAGCAGCCGAGGGGCCGGGACAGGGGCTGAAAAACTGTTTTTT. It yields the protein CASSRGAGTGAEKLFF.

The chain uses TRBV18 and TRBJ1-1, with a tentative D call TRBD1 (5 bases). Trimming cost V 1 base and J 6 bases, with 15 bases left between them. The germline V gene encodes CDR1 KGHSH and CDR2 LQKENI. The CDR3 spans 15 residues. CDR3 nucleotide sequence: TGTGCCAGCTCACCACTTACAGCGGCGGGGCCTGAAGCTTTCTTT. This codes for CASSPLTAAGPEAFF.

The chain is built from TRBV5-1 and TRBJ2-2; D not certain. V lost 4 bases and J lost 6, with 16 bases in between. The CDR3 has 15 amino acids. The germline V gene encodes CDR1 SGHRS and CDR2 YFSETQ. In nucleotides, the CDR3 is TGCGCCAGCAGCCCCGGAGTTACATCAGCCGGGGAGCTGTTTTTT. Its protein is CASSPGVTSAGELFF.

The chain has TRBV9 and TRBJ2-7; 7 bases agree with TRBD1. This CDR3 has 15 amino acids. With V trimmed by 0 bases and J by 6 bases, 9 bases remained unmatched. Germline values: CDR1 SGDLS, CDR2 YYNGEE. The CDR3 DNA sequence: TGTGCCAGCAGCGTAGATTACACAGGGGCCTTCGAGCAGTACTTC. Its translation is CASSVDYTGAFEQYF.

The rearrangement links TRBV7-2 to TRBJ2-5, with 7 bases identical to TRBD1. V gave up 5 bases and J gave up 9 bases; unmatched junction bases: 9. Germline V gives CDR1 SGHTA, CDR2 FQGNSA. The length of the CDR3 is 13 residues. In nucleotides, the CDR3 is TGTGCCAGCAGCCCGGGACAGCTCGGGGCCCAGTACTTC. It specifies CASSPGQLGAQYF.

The V and J genes are TRBV6-5 and TRBJ2-7, with D maybe TRBD1 (7 bases). Trimming took 6 bases from V and 3 from J, leaving 18 bases between them. Germline CDR1 reads MNHEY; CDR2 reads SVGAGI. The CDR3 has 15 amino acids. The CDR3 DNA reads TGTGCCAGCAGGGAGGGGGCTAGCGCGATCTACGAGCAGTACTTC. This codes for CASREGASAIYEQYF.

The chain couples TRBV7-9 to TRBJ1-2; D may be TRBD1 (5 bases). In germline, CDR1 is SEHNR, CDR2 FQNEAQ (reference sequence). The ends were cut back, 1 base at V and 8 bases at J, with 17 bases in the middle. The CDR3 has 15 amino acids. CDR3 bases: TGTGCCAGCAGCTTAGTGGGCAGGGATGGGGAAGGCTACACCTTC. Protein product: CASSLVGRDGEGYTF.

This chain uses TRBV11-3 with TRBJ2-2, with D tentatively TRBD2 (6 bases). Per the germline V gene, CDR1 is SGHNT and CDR2 is YENEEA. CDR3 length: 14 amino acids. The V end lost 5 bases, the J end lost 4 bases, and 11 bases lay between the germline ends. The CDR3 DNA sequence: TGTGCCAGCAGCGCGGACTATTCCACCGGGGAGCTGTTTTTT. This sequence encodes CASSADYSTGELFF. The full variable domain, its missing parts supplied by reference TRBV11-3 and TRBJ2-2, is EAGVVQSPRYKIIEKKQPVAFWCNPISGHNTLYWYLQNLGQGPELLIRYENEEAVDDSQLPKDRFSAERLKGVDSTLKIQPAELGDSAVYLCASSADYSTGELFFGEGSRLTVL.

This clone was counted a few times. The chain recombines TRBV30 with TRBJ1-2, with a tentative D call TRBD1 (5 bases). In germline, CDR1 is GTSNPN, CDR2 SVGIG (reference sequence). The CDR3 is 14 residues long. V lost 3 bases to trimming and J lost 4 bases, with 15 bases between them. The CDR3 DNA reads as TGTGCCTGGAGACCAGACAGCTATCTCTATGGCTACACCTTC. It yields the protein CAWRPDSYLYGYTF.

The V call is TRBV2, the J call TRBJ2-7; 10 bases match TRBD2. The germline gives CDR1 SNHLY, CDR2 FYNNEI. After removal of 7 bases from V and 1 base from J, the junction contained 4 bases not matched to a gene. CDR3 size: 14 residues. Written as DNA, the CDR3 is TGTGCCAGCACAGGACTAGCGGTATCCTACGAGCAGTACTTC. Amino acid sequence: CASTGLAVSYEQYF.

The gene calls are TRBV7-2 and TRBJ1-6; D unresolved. CDR3 size: 16 residues. Germline loops: CDR1 SGHTA, CDR2 FQGNSA. Trimming left V 5 bases short and J 6 bases short, with 17 bases between. The CDR3 nucleotides are TGTGCCAGCAGCATTCCACGTGGCGGGATTAATTCACCCCTCCACTTT. Amino acids: CASSIPRGGINSPLHF.

The chain links TRBV7-3 to TRBJ2-2; TRBD1 might be the D (6 bases). This CDR3 region has 15 residues. Germline V gene lookup returns CDR1 SGHTA and CDR2 FQGTGA. V was trimmed by 2 bases and J by 6 bases, leaving 13 bases between them. As DNA, the CDR3 is TGTGCCAGCAGCTTACTTAGCAGGGGCGCCGGGGAGCTGTTTTTT. It encodes CASSLLSRGAGELFF. The full variable domain, in which reference TRBV7-3 and TRBJ2-2 provide the parts outside the CDR3, is GAGVSQTPSNKVTEKGKYVELRCDPISGHTALYWYRQSLGQGPEFLIYFQGTGAADDSGLPNDRFFAVRPEGSVSTLKIQRTERGDSAVYLCASSLLSRGAGELFFGEGSRLTVL.

J is TRBJ2-2 and V is TRBV10-3; D is perhaps TRBD2 (5 bases). Per the germline V gene, CDR1 is ENHRY and CDR2 is SYGVKD. V was trimmed by 3 bases and J by 8 bases, leaving 19 bases between them. CDR3 length equals 16 residues. Here the CDR3 reads CAISDPRGRRSGELFF. CDR3 DNA: TGTGCCATCAGTGATCCTCGGGGAAGAAGGTCTGGGGAGCTGTTTTTT.

The CDR3 DNA reads as TGTGCCAGCAGCCCCTGGACAGGGGCCACCGGGGAGCTGTTTTTT. As protein: CASSPWTGATGELFF. The V and J genes are TRBV13 and TRBJ2-2, with 9 bases identical to TRBD1. Germline lookup yields CDR1 PRHDT and CDR2 FYEKMQ (reference sequence). V trimming: 5 bases; J trimming: 4 bases; junction bases outside the gene matches: 5. CDR3 length equals 15 residues.

The chain uses TRBV7-9 and TRBJ2-7; perhaps TRBD2 as D (6 bases). CDR3 size: 15 residues. CDR1 is SEHNR and CDR2 is FQNEAQ in the germline V gene (reference sequence). Trimming removed 5 bases at V and 5 bases at J, with 19 bases between. DNA of the CDR3: TGTGCCAGCAGCCATAATCGGGGGTTAGGGGACGAGCAGTACTTC. Translated: CASSHNRGLGDEQYF.

This chain joins TRBV6-5 and TRBJ1-1; TRBD1 matches at 8 bases. The V and J ends lost 6 bases and 0 bases, in that order; junction bases with no gene match: 6. Germline CDR1 MNHEY, CDR2 SVGAGI. The CDR3 is 15 amino acids. The CDR3, as DNA: TGTGCCAGCAGCCGGGACAGGACCATGAACACTGAAGCTTTCTTT. Translation: CASSRDRTMNTEAFF.